The 18 T cell receptor beta chains below were found in one sample sequenced in a study of control samples from healthy donors and cancer patients. TCRdb's table, derived via immunoSEQ multiplex PCR, lists solely in-frame clones and lacks some. The table lists about 70,000 clones, about 89% of them singletons. The sample comprised PBMCs. These receptors were obtained from a woman aged 50 to 60 with head and neck cancer.

This sequence joins TRBV7-9 and TRBJ1-6, with D unresolved. The germline gives CDR1 SEHNR, CDR2 FQNEAQ (reference sequence). The length of the CDR3 is 12 residues. The germline V and J ends were trimmed by 5 bases and 7 bases, with 6 bases remaining between them. The CDR3, as DNA: TGTGCCAGCAGCCGGACCAATTCACCCCTCCACTTT. Translated: CASSRTNSPLHF.

V usage is TRBV7-9 and J usage is TRBJ2-3, with 10 bases that match TRBD2. The V segment lost 1 base and the J segment 3 bases; nucleotides outside the gene matches: 4. The germline V gene has CDR1 SEHNR and CDR2 FQNEAQ (reference sequence). The CDR3 has 16 amino acids. CDR3 DNA: TGTGCCAGCAGCTTAGTGGGGGGACTAGCGACAGATACGCAGTATTTT. It translates to CASSLVGGLATDTQYF.

The chain employs TRBV5-4 and TRBJ2-5, with D perhaps assigned TRBD1 or TRBD2 (5 bases each). The CDR3 spans 13 residues. V dropped 0 bases and J dropped 7 bases, with 10 bases sitting between them. Germline assignment: CDR1 SGHNT and CDR2 YYREEE (reference sequence). The CDR3 here is CASSLVGDGTQYF. DNA of the CDR3: TGTGCCAGCAGCTTGGTAGGGGACGGGACCCAGTACTTC.

This clone has more than one count but fewer than ten. The rearrangement joins TRBV5-5 to TRBJ2-2, with TRBD1 identical over 12 bases. The V gene's germline CDR1 is SGHKS and CDR2 YYEKEE (reference sequence). CDR3 size: 20 residues. V lost 4 bases and J lost 5; bases outside the gene matches: 18. The CDR3 DNA follows: TGTGCCAGCAGCGAGCGGGACAGGGGGCGCGGAATTGCCTTAACCGGGGAGCTGTTTTTT. It yields the protein CASSERDRGRGIALTGELFF.

The chain links TRBV5-1 to TRBJ1-6; D gene ambiguous. With 3 bases removed from V and 2 bases from J, the gap between germline ends came to 3 bases. Germline-derived CDR1 and CDR2 are SGHRS and YFSETQ. The CDR3 runs 13 residues. The CDR3 here is CASSSTYNSPLHF. For the CDR3, the DNA is TGCGCCAGCAGCTCGACCTATAATTCACCCCTCCACTTT.

V is TRBV12-3 or TRBV12-4 and J is TRBJ2-1; D ambiguous. This CDR3 spans 12 amino acids. V lost 6 bases, J lost 6 bases, and 9 bases lay in between. CDR3 nucleotides: TGTGCCAGCAGGGGATTGGGCAATGAGCAGTTCTTC. Encoded protein: CASRGLGNEQFF.

The chain carries TRBV5-6 and TRBJ1-2, with TRBD1 as a possible D gene (5 bases). This CDR3 is built from 13 residues. Trimming shortened V by 4 bases and J by 8 bases, and 15 bases separated the two germline ends. In germline, CDR1 is SGHDT, CDR2 YYEEEE. Written as DNA, the CDR3 is TGTGCCAGCAGCCAGGGACTCAGGGAGGGCTACACCTTC. The encoded protein is CASSQGLREGYTF. Variable domain in full (rest from reference TRBV5-6 and TRBJ1-2): DAGVTQSPTHLIKTRGQQVTLRCSPKSGHDTVSWYQQALGQGPQFIFQYYEEEERQRGNFPDRFSGHQFPNYSSELNVNALLLGDSALYLCASSQGLREGYTFGSGTRLTVV.

V and J are TRBV6-6 and TRBJ2-2, with 9 bases identical to TRBD1. The CDR3 contains 15 residues. CDR1 is MNHNY and CDR2 is SVGAGI in the germline V gene (reference sequence). Losses at the gene ends were 6 bases for V and 2 bases for J; bases not matched to a gene: 4. CDR3 region: CASSLTGGNTGELFF. DNA for the CDR3: TGTGCCAGCAGCCTCACAGGGGGCAACACCGGGGAGCTGTTTTTT.

The rearrangement joins TRBV19 to TRBJ2-2; D uncertain. Germline assignment: CDR1 LNHDA and CDR2 SQIVND (reference sequence). The CDR3 spans 12 residues. V lost 3 bases to trimming and J lost 5 bases, with 4 bases between them. CDR3 DNA sequence: TGTGCCAGTAGTATGCGGACCGGGGAGCTGTTTTTT. It encodes CASSMRTGELFF.

This sequence joins TRBV29-1 and TRBJ1-2; D is ambiguous. The CDR3 loop spans 12 amino acids. Per the germline V gene, CDR1 is SQVTM and CDR2 is ANQGSEA. The V and J ends lost 0 bases and 4 bases respectively, with 6 bases between them. The CDR3 loop is CSVEDTSYGYTF. The CDR3 DNA reads TGCAGCGTTGAAGACACAAGCTATGGCTACACCTTC.

V and J are TRBV4-1 and TRBJ1-1; the D gene is possibly TRBD1 (5 bases). Trimming pared 3 bases from V and 1 base from J, leaving 9 bases between. Germline V gene lookup returns CDR1 MGHRA and CDR2 YSYEKL. The CDR3 is 14 residues long. Here the CDR3 reads CASSQGPENTEAFF. Here the CDR3 DNA reads TGCGCCAGCAGCCAGGGGCCAGAGAACACTGAAGCTTTCTTT.

The J gene is TRBJ1-3, the V gene TRBV7-2, with 9 bases matching TRBD1. V shed 5 bases, J shed 0 bases, and the junction held 8 bases outside the gene matches. The germline CDR1 and CDR2 sequences are SGHTA and FQGNSA. This CDR3 has 17 amino acids. The CDR3 is CASSPGQGRISGNTIYF. CDR3 sequence (DNA): TGTGCCAGCAGCCCGGGACAGGGACGAATCTCTGGAAACACCATATATTTT.

The chain is built from TRBV6-2 or TRBV6-3 and TRBJ2-7; tentative D call: TRBD1 (6 bases). Germline V CDR1 and CDR2: MNHEY, SVGEGT. This CDR3 has 14 amino acids. V lost 0 bases and J 2 bases, leaving 8 bases between the germline ends. In DNA, the CDR3 is TGTGCCAGCAGTTACTCGGGGACAACCTACGAGCAGTACTTC. It encodes CASSYSGTTYEQYF.

The chain recombines TRBV29-1 with TRBJ1-1; D is possibly TRBD1 (5 bases). The V end was cut by 6 bases, the J end by 14 bases, with 16 bases between. The CDR3 runs to 10 residues. CDR1 is SQVTM, CDR2 ANQGSEA, per germline. The CDR3 nucleotides read TGCAGCGTCCGGGACCAATTAGAATTCTTT. Protein: CSVRDQLEFF.

The V and J genes are TRBV10-2 and TRBJ1-1; D perhaps matches TRBD1 (5 bases). The CDR3 spans 12 residues. CDR1 is WSHSY, CDR2 SAAADI, per germline. V gave up 10 bases and J gave up 3 bases, with 12 bases separating them. The CDR3 bases are TGCGCCACCAAATTCAGGGACACTGAAGCTTTCTTT. The encoded protein is CATKFRDTEAFF.

The chain uses TRBV27 and TRBJ1-2, with D perhaps matching TRBD1 (5 bases). The germline V gene has CDR1 MNHEY and CDR2 SMNVEV (reference sequence). Trimming removed 2 bases at V and 6 bases at J, with 13 bases between. This CDR3 comprises 14 residues. CDR3 nucleotide sequence: TGTGCCAGCAGTTTAATCGGGAGGGGAAATGGCTACACCTTC. Encoded protein: CASSLIGRGNGYTF.

The DNA for the CDR3 is TGTGCCAGCAGTGAGAACATGTACAATGAGCAGTTCTTC. It yields the protein CASSENMYNEQFF. The V and J genes are TRBV2 and TRBJ2-1; no definite D call. Trimming stripped 3 bases from V and 4 bases from J, with 7 bases between. CDR3 length: 13 amino acids. The germline gives CDR1 SNHLY, CDR2 FYNNEI.

The sample holds a few counts of this clone. The chain links TRBV7-8 to TRBJ2-7; D remains unclear. The CDR3 consists of 14 residues. V lost 1 base, J lost 3 bases, and 10 bases lay in between. Germline values: CDR1 SGHVS, CDR2 FQNEAQ. The CDR3 sequence is CASSLGSRIYEQYF. The CDR3 nucleotides read TGTGCCAGCAGCTTAGGGTCGAGGATCTACGAGCAGTACTTC. The entire variable domain, with the rest obtained from reference TRBV7-8 and TRBJ2-7, is as follows: GAGVSQSPRYKVAKRGQDVALRCDPISGHVSLFWYQQALGQGPEFLTYFQNEAQLDKSGLPSDRFFAERPEGSVSTLKIQRTQQEDSAVYLCASSLGSRIYEQYFGPGTRLTVT.